The subject of this entry is one T cell receptor (beta chain). Its specificity is not known. Germline-derived CDR1 and CDR2 are SGHDN and FVKESK. V was cut by 5 bases and J by 1 base, with 17 bases left in between. The CDR3 is 16 amino acids. This entry is derived from a study of T cell responses to AZD1222 COVID-19 vaccine. Clones were read by immunoSEQ multiplex PCR, and TCRdb kept only the in-frame ones, dropping some. Here the sample spans some 150,000 clones, roughly nine tenths being singletons. General observations from the study: Repertoires were sampled only after the peak T cell response. The sample set comprised mostly white British donors with more females, and clonal diversity was possibly underestimated. Nearly half of spike-specific TCRs reportedly target unmutated variant regions. The number of AZD1222 recipients seropositive at baseline was only five or six.

The sequencing here drew on peripheral blood, taken on day 0 of MenACWY control vaccination. The sequence derives from an adult in good health. This chain uses TRBV14 with TRBJ1-1; D is perhaps TRBD1 (6 bases). As DNA, the CDR3 is TGTGCCAGCAGCTCAGACAGGAGCCCACAGAACACTGAAGCTTTCTTT. This gives the protein CASSSDRSPQNTEAFF.